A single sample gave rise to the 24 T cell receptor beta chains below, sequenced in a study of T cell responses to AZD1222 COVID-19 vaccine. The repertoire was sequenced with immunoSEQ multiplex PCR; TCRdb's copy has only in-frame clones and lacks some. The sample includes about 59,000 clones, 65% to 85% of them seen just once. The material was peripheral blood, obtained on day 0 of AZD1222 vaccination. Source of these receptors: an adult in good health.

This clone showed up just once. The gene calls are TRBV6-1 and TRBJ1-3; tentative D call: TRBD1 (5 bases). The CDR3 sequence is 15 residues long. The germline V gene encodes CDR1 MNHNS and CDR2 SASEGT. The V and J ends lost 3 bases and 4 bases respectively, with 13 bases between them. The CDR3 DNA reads TGTGCCAGCAGTGACAGAGTGGGGCGAGGAAACACCATATATTTT. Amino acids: CASSDRVGRGNTIYF.

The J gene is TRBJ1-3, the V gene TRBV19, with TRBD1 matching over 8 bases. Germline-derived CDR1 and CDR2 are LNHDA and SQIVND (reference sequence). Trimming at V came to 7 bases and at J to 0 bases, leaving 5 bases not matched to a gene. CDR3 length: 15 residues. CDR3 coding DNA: TGTGCCAGTACCCAGGACAGGGACTCTGGAAACACCATATATTTT. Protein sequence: CASTQDRDSGNTIYF. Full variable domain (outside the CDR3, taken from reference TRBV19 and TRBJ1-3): DGGITQSPKYLFRKEGQNVTLSCEQNLNHDAMYWYRQDPGQGLRLIYYSQIVNDFQKGDIAEGYSVSREKKESFPLTVTSAQKNPTAFYLCASTQDRDSGNTIYFGEGSWLTVV.

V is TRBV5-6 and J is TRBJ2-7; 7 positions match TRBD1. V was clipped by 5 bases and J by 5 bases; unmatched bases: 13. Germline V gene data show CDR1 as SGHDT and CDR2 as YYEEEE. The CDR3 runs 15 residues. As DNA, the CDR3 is TGTGCCAGCAGTCTAACAGGGGCCCTTGGGAACGAGCAGTACTTC. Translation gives CASSLTGALGNEQYF.

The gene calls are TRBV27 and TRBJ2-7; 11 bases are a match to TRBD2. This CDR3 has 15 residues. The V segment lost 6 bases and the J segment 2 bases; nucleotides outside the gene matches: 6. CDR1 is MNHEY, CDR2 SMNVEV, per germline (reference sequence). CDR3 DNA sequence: TGTGCCAGCAGCCCTGGGACTAGCGGAACCTACGAGCAGTACTTC. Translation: CASSPGTSGTYEQYF.

As DNA, the CDR3 is TGTGCCAGCAGTTTCATCAGGGTACGAGGTGAAAAACTGTTTTTT. It yields the protein CASSFIRVRGEKLFF. The chain recombines TRBV6-2 or TRBV6-3 with TRBJ1-4; D perhaps matches TRBD1 (5 bases). Germline V CDR1 and CDR2: MNHEY, SVGEGT. This CDR3 has 15 amino acids. Deletions cut 4 bases from V and 7 bases from J, with 16 bases between.

As DNA, the CDR3 is TGTGCCAGCAGCTTCACAGGGGGAACCACCTTC. Translated: CASSFTGGTTF. The chain combines TRBV11-1 with TRBJ1-2, with 8 bases lining up with TRBD1. Losses at the gene ends were 3 bases for V and 13 bases for J; bases not matched to a gene: 4. The CDR3 length is 11 residues. The germline V gene has CDR1 SGHAT and CDR2 FQDESV (reference sequence).

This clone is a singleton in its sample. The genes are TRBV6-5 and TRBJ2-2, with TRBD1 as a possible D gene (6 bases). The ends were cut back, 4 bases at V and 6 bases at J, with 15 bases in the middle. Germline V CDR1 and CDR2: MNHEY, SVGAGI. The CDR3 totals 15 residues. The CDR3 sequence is CASSLPGHWPGELFF. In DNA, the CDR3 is TGTGCCAGCAGTTTACCGGGACATTGGCCCGGGGAGCTGTTTTTT.

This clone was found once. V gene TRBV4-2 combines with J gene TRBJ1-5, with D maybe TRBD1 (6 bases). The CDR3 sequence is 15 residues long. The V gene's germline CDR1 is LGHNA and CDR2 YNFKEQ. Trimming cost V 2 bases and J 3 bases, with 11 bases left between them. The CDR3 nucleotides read TGTGCCAGCAGCCAATTCTGGGACATCAATCAGCCCCAGCATTTT. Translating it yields CASSQFWDINQPQHF.

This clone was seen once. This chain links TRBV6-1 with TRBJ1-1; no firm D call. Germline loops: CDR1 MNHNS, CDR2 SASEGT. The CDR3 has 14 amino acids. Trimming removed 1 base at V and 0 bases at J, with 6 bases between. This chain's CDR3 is CASSEVNMNTEAFF. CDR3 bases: TGTGCCAGCAGTGAAGTAAACATGAACACTGAAGCTTTCTTT.

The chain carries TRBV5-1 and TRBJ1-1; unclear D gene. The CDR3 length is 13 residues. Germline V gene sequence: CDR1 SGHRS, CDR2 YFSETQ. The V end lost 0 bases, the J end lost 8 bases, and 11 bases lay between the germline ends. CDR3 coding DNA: TGCGCCAGCAGCTTGGCCGTATCCGGGGAAGCTTTCTTT. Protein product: CASSLAVSGEAFF.

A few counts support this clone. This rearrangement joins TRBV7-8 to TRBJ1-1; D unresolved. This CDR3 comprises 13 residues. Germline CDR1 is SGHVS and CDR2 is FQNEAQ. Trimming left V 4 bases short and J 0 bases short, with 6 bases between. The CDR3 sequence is CASSYRMNTEAFF. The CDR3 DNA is TGTGCCAGCAGCTATCGCATGAACACTGAAGCTTTCTTT.

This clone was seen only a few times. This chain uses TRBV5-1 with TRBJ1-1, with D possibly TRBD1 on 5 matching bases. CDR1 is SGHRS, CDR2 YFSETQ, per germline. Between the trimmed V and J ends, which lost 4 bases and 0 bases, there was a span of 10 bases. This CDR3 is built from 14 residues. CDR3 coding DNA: TGCGCCAGCAGCCAAGGACATCTGAACACTGAAGCTTTCTTT. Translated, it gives CASSQGHLNTEAFF.

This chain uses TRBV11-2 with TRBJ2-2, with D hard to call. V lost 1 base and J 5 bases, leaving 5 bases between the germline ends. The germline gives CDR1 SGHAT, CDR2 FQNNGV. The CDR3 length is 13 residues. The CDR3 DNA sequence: TGTGCCAGCAGCTTAGCAGTGACCGGGGAGCTGTTTTTT. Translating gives CASSLAVTGELFF. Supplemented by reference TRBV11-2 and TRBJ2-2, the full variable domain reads EAGVAQSPRYKIIEKRQSVAFWCNPISGHATLYWYQQILGQGPKLLIQFQNNGVVDDSQLPKDRFSAERLKGVDSTLKIQPAKLEDSAVYLCASSLAVTGELFFGEGSRLTVL.

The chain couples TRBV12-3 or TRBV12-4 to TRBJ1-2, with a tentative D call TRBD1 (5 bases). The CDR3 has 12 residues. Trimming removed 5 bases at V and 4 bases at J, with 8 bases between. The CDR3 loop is CASSPTGYGYTF. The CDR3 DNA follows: TGTGCCAGCAGTCCAACAGGCTATGGCTACACCTTC.

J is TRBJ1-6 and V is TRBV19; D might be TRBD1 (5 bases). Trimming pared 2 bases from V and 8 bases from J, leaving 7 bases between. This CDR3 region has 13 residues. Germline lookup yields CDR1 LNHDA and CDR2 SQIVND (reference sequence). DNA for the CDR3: TGTGCCAGTAGTATAAGGGGAGATTCACCCCTCCACTTT. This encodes CASSIRGDSPLHF.

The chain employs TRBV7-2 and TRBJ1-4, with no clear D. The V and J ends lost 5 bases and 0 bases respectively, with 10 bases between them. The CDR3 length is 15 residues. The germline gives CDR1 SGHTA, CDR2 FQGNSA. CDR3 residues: CASSDVRATNEKLFF. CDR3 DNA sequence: TGTGCCAGCAGCGACGTCCGAGCAACTAATGAAAAACTGTTTTTT.

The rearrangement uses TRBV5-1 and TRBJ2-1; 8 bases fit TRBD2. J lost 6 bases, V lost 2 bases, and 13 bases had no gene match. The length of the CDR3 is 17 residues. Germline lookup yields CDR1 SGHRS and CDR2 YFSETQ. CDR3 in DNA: TGCGCCAGCAGCTTCCCCTCGGGGGGGGGAGATCCCAATGAGCAGTTCTTC. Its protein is CASSFPSGGGDPNEQFF. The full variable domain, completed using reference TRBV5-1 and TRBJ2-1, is KAGVTQTPRYLIKTRGQQVTLSCSPISGHRSVSWYQQTPGQGLQFLFEYFSETQRNKGNFPGRFSGRQFSNSRSEMNVSTLELGDSALYLCASSFPSGGGDPNEQFFGPGTRLTVL.

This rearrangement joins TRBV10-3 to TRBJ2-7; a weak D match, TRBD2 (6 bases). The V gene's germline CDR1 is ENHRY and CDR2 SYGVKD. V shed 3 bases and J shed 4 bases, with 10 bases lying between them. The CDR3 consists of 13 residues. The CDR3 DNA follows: TGTGCCATCAGTGATGGGGGGACGTACGAGCAGTACTTC. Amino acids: CAISDGGTYEQYF.

The CDR3, as DNA: TGTGCCAGCTCACCAATGGGACAGGGGGCATCTCAGCCCCAGCATTTT. Protein product: CASSPMGQGASQPQHF. The chain carries TRBV18 and TRBJ1-5, with TRBD1 identical over 12 bases. This CDR3 spans 16 amino acids. Per germline, CDR1 KGHSH and CDR2 LQKENI. V shed 2 bases and J 6 bases; nucleotides not matched to a gene: 5.

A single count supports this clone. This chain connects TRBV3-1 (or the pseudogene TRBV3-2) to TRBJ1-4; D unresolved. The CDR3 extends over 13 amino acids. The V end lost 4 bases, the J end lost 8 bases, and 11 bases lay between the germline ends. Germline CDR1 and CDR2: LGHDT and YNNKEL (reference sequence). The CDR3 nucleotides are TGTGCCAGCAGCCGCGGGGTTGGAGAAAAACTGTTTTTT. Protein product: CASSRGVGEKLFF.

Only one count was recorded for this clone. Here the CDR3 DNA reads TGTGCCAGCAGCCTCCGGGGGAGGAACATTCAGTACTTC. It is translated as CASSLRGRNIQYF. The chain combines TRBV7-8 with TRBJ2-4, with TRBD2 as a possible D gene (6 bases). The CDR3 spans 13 residues. Germline-derived CDR1 and CDR2 are SGHVS and FQNEAQ. V was cut by 5 bases and J by 7 bases, with 12 bases left in between.

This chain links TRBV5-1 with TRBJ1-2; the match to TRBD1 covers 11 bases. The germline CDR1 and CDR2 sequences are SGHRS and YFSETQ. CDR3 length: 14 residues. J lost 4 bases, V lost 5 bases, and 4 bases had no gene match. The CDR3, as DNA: TGCGCCAGCAGACCGGGACAGGGGGTCTATGGCTACACCTTC. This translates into CASRPGQGVYGYTF.

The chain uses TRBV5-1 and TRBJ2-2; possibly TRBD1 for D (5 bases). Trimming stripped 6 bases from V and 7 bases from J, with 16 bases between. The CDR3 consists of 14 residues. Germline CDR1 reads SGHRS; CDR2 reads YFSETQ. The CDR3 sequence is CASTQGGAGGELFF. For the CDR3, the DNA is TGCGCCAGCACCCAAGGTGGGGCTGGCGGGGAGCTGTTTTTT.

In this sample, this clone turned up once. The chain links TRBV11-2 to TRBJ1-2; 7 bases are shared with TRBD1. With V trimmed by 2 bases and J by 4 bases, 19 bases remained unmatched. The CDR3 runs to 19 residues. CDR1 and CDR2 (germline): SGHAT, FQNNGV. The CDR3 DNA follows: TGTGCCAGCAGCTTACTAAAGAGGACCGAAGGAGGGGGCGGCTATGGCTACACCTTC. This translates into CASSLLKRTEGGGGYGYTF.